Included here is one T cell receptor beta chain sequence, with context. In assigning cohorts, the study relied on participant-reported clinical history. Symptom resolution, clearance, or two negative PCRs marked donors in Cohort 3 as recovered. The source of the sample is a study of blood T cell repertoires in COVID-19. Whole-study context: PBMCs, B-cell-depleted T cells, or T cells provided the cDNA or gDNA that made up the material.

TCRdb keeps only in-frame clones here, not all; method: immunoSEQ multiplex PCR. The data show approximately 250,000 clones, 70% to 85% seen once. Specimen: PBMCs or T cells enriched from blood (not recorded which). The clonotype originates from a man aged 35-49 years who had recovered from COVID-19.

The CDR3 DNA reads TGTGCCAGCAGCCAAGAACGGGGACAGCGCGAAGCTTTCTTT. Protein sequence: CASSQERGQREAFF. The chain couples TRBV3-1 (or the pseudogene TRBV3-2) to TRBJ1-1; 7 nucleotides match TRBD1. CDR1 LGHDT and CDR2 YNNKEL come from the germline V gene (reference sequence). The CDR3 contains 14 residues. V lost 0 bases, J lost 8 bases, and 6 bases stayed unmatched.